The present entry profiles one T cell receptor beta chain with its context. This clone's antigen is unknown. Per-base quality was not reported, and no clone a single base away is much larger than it. TCRbeta CDR3 regions were amplified from genomic DNA using the immunoSEQ Assay, a bias-controlled multiplex PCR. The original methods were these. The number of nucleated cells in each sample was estimated from the amplification of reference gene primers within the assay. Sequence reads were collapsed and filtered to measure the absolute abundance of every unique TCRbeta CDR3 rearrangement. For each sample, productive Simpson clonality was calculated by taking the square root of Simpson's diversity index across productive rearrangements. TCRdb holds this immuneACCESS table with in-frame rearrangements only. Some clones are missing; in checked studies, unresolved V genes explain under half, and the rest has no known cause. The DNA was the basis for D and trimming; V, J and clone size are from that table. The sample table lists under 350,000 clones, roughly 85% of them with a count of one. The top ten clonotypes cover 7.2% of the sample.

Collaborating institutions collected whole blood in K2EDTA tubes following their own protocols. For TCRbeta analysis, collaborators shipped samples in one of three forms: frozen whole blood, isolated PBMCs, or DNA extracted from either of those sample types. These data are taken from a study of blood T cell repertoires in COVID-19 (TCRdb year 2020). Turning to the overall study: Collaborator samples came from the United States, Italy and Spain and covered acute and convalescent phases of COVID-19. Where available, HLA class I and class II types were taken from metadata supplied by the sample provider and were not determined by assay-based typing. The material from the prospective study consisted of cDNA or gDNA derived from T cells, B-cell-depleted T cells, or PBMCs. The repertoires were made available in a free public database intended to serve as a resource for research on the immune response to SARS-CoV-2. Sample metadata almost always included a de-identified subject ID, COVID-19 status, age in years and sex. The dataset comprised deeply sampled blood TCRbeta repertoires from subjects exposed to, actively infected with, or recovered from COVID-19. Samples were obtained from the ongoing ImmuneRACE study (first 160 participants) and from over 1,000 subjects provided by 6 global collaborators. On the study overall, not on this receptor specifically: Clinical and demographic metadata were provided uncurated, with the amount varying by source and participant.

Cut back by 0 bases and 7 bases, the V and J ends lie 6 bases apart. The germline V gene (reference sequence) specifies GTSNPN as CDR1 and SVGIG as CDR2. The CDR3 has 11 amino acids, counting the end cysteine and phenylalanine. CDR3 DNA only is kept here, 33 bases in frame from base 1. In this chain, TRBV30 is recombined with TRBJ1-2, with the identity of the D gene unclear. The TCR comes from a human donor in a cohort sampled during active COVID-19. Sequencing was done on a sample of peripheral blood. The nucleotide sequence reads TGTGCCTGGAGTGTAGGGAGTGGCTACACCTTC. This is translated as CAWSVGSGYTF.